This T cell receptor beta chain was sequenced in a study of blood T cell repertoires in COVID-19 (dated by TCRdb to the early 2020s). As for the study more broadly: Samples from collaborators originated in the United States, Italy and Spain and spanned both the acute and convalescent phases of COVID-19. A freely available public database, intended as a resource for researchers studying the immune response to SARS-CoV-2, is where the repertoires were released. The samples were drawn from two sources: the first 160 participants of the ongoing ImmuneRACE study, and 1,200 or so subjects contributed by 6 global collaborators. Deeply sampled blood TCRbeta repertoires from subjects exposed to, actively infected with, or recovered from COVID-19 were included in the dataset. Where available, HLA class I and class II types were taken from metadata supplied by the sample provider and were not determined by assay-based typing. The sample metadata nearly always contained a de-identified subject ID, COVID-19 status, age in years and sex. The material from the prospective study consisted of cDNA or gDNA derived from T cells, B-cell-depleted T cells, or PBMCs. Summary of the overall study and its limitations: The quantity of clinical and demographic metadata differed by source and by participant and was supplied without curation.

About this clone itself: Its target antigen remains unknown. Base qualities are missing; no much larger clone stands one base away.

The CDR3 numbers 15 residues from cysteine through phenylalanine. Of the read, only the CDR3 DNA is kept; its 45 bases are in frame from base 1. The junction shows trimming of 2 bases on V and 0 bases on J, plus 9 bases between the germline ends. Reading the germline V gene gives CDR1 SGHTS and CDR2 YDEGEE. Whole blood was collected in K2EDTA tubes by collaborating institutions according to the institutions' own protocols. Collaborator samples were shipped for TCRbeta analysis as frozen whole blood, isolated PBMCs, or DNA extracted from either sample type. TCRbeta CDR3 regions were amplified from genomic DNA by means of the immunoSEQ Assay, a bias-controlled multiplex PCR. Processing in the source paper ran as follows. Within the assay, amplification of reference gene primers was used to estimate how many nucleated cells each sample contained. To quantify the absolute abundance of each unique TCRbeta CDR3 rearrangement, sequence reads were collapsed and filtered. Productive Simpson clonality was computed per sample as the square root of Simpson's diversity index over productive rearrangements. Not all clones reach the TCRdb copy of this immuneACCESS table, which keeps in-frame sequences only. Checked studies attribute under half of the gap to unresolved V genes and leave the rest unexplained. V, J and clone size reflect that table, while D and trimming were determined from the DNA. The table for this sample lists 30,000 to 45,000 clones; roughly nine tenths of them were counted only once. The top ten hold approximately 2% of the sample.

This TCR derives from a man between 50 and 59 years old with active COVID-19. The chain is assembled from TRBV5-8 and TRBJ2-1; TRBD2 is a weak D gene call, 6 bases matching. The sample taken for sequencing was peripheral blood. In nucleotide form, the sequence is TGTGCCAGCAGCTTTGCGGGGAGCTCCTACAATGAGCAGTTCTTC. Translated, it reads CASSFAGSSYNEQFF.